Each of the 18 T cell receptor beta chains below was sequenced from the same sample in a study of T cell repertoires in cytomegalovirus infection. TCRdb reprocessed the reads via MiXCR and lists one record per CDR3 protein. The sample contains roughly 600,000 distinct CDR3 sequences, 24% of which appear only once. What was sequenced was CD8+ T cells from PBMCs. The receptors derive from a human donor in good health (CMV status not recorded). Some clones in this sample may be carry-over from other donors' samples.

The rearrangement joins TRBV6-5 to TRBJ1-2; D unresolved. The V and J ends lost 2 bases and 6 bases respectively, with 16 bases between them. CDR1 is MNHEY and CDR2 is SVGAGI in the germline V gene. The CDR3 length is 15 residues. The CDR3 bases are TGTGCCAGCAGTTACGAAGAAGTCGGGTGGGATGGCTACACCTTC. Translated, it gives CASSYEEVGWDGYTF.

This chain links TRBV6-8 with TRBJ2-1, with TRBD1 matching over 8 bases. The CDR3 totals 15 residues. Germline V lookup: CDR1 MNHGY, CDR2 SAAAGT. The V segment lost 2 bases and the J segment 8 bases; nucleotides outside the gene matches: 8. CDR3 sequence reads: CASSYRDRPRDEQFF. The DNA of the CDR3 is TGTGCCAGCAGTTACCGGGACAGGCCCCGGGATGAGCAGTTCTTC.

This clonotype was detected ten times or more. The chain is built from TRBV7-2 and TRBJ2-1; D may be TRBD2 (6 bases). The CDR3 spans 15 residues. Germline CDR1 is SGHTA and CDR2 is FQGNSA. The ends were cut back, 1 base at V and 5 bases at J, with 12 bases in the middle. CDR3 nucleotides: TGTGCCAGCAGCTTAGGGGTAGGACTAAACAATGAGCAGTTCTTC. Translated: CASSLGVGLNNEQFF.

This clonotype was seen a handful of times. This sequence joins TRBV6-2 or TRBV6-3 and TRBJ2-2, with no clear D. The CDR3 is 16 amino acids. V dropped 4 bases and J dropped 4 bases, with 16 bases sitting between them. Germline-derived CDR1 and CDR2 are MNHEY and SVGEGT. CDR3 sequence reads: CASSSVFLDSTGELFF. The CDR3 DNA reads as TGTGCCAGCAGTTCGGTTTTTTTAGATAGCACCGGGGAGCTGTTTTTT.

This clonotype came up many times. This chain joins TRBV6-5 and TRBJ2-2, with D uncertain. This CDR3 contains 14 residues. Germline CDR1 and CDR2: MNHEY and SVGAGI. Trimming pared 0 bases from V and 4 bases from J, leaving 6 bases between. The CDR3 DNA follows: TGTGCCAGCAGTTACTCGTGGACCACCGGGGAGCTGTTTTTT. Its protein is CASSYSWTTGELFF.

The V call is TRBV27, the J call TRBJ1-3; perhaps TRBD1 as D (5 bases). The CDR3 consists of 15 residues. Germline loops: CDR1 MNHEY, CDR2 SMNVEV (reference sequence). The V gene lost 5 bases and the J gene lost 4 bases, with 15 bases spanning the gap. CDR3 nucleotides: TGTGCCAGCAGTCTGAATGGGGGAACCGGAAACACCATATATTTT. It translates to CASSLNGGTGNTIYF.

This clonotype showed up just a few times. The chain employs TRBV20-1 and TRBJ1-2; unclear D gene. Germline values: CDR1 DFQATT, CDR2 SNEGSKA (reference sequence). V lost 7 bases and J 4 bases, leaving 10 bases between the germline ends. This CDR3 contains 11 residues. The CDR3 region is CSVQAGYGYTF. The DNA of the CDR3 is TGCAGTGTCCAGGCGGGCTATGGCTACACCTTC.

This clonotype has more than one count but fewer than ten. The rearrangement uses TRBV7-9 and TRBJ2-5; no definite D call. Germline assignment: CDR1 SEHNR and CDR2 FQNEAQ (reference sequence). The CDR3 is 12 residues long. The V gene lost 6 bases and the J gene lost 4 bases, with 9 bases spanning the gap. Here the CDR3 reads CASRKPGETQYF. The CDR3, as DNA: TGTGCCAGCAGAAAACCTGGAGAGACCCAGTACTTC.

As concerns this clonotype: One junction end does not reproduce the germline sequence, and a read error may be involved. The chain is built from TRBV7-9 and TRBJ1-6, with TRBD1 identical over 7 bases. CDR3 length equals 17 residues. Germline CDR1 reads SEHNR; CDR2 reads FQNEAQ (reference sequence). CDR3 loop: CASSLEIWDSYTSPLHF. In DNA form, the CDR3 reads TGTGCCAGCAGCTTAGAAATTTGGGACAGCTATACTTCACCCCTCCACTTT.

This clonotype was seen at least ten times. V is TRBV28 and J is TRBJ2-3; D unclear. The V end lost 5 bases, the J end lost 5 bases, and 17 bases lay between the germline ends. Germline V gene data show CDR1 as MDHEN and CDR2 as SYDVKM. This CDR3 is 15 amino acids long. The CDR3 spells CASSLTPRRGDTQYF. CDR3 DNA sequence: TGTGCCAGCAGTCTCACTCCCCGTAGAGGAGATACGCAGTATTTT.

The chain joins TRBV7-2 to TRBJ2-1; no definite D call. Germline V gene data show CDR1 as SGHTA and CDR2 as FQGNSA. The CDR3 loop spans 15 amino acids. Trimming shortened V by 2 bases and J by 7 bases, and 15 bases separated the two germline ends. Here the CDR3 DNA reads TGTGCCAGCAGCTTACAAAGAGACGGCCCAAATGAGCAGTTCTTC. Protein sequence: CASSLQRDGPNEQFF.

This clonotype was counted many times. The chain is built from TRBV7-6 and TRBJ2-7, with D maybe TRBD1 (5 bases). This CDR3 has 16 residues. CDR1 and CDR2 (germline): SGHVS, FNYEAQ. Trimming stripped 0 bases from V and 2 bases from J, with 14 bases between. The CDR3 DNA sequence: TGTGCCAGCAGCTTAGCGCTACAGGCTACAGCCTACGAGCAGTACTTC. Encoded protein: CASSLALQATAYEQYF.

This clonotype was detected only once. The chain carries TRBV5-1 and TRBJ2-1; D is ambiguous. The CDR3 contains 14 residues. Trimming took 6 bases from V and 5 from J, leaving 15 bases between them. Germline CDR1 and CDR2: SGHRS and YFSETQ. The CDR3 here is CASILPSHDNEQFF. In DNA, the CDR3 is TGCGCCAGCATCTTACCGAGTCACGACAATGAGCAGTTCTTC.

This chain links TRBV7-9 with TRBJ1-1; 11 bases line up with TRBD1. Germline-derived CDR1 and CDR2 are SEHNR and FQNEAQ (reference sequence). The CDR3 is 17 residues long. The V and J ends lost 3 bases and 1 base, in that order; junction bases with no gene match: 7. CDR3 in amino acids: CASSFAAGTGGNTEAFF. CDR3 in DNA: TGTGCCAGCAGCTTCGCCGCCGGGACAGGGGGGAACACTGAAGCTTTCTTT.

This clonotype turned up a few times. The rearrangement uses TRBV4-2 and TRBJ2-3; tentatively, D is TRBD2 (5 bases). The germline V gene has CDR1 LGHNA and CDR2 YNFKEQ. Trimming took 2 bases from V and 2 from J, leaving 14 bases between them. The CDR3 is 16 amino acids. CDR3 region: CASSQRLAVPTDTQYF. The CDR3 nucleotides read TGTGCCAGCAGCCAACGGCTAGCAGTACCCACAGATACGCAGTATTTT.

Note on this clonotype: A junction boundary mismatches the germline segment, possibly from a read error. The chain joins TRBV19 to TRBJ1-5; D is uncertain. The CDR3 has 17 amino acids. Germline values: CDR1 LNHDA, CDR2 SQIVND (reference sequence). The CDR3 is CVSSIGLGPRGNQPQHF. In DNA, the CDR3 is TGTGTCAGTAGTATAGGCCTTGGGCCGAGAGGCAATCAGCCCCAGCATTTT.

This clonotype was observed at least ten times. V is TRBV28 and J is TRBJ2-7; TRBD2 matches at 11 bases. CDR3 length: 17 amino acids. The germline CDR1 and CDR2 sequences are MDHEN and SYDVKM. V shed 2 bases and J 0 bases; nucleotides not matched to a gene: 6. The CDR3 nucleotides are TGTGCCAGCAGTTTAACTAGCGGGGGCCAAAGCTCCTACGAGCAGTACGTC. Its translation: CASSLTSGGQSSYEQYV.

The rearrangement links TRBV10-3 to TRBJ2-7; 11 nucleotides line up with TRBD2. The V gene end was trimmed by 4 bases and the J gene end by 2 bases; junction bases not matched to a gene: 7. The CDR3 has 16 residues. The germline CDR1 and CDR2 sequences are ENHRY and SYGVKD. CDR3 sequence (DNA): TGTGCCATCAGTGTGGACGGGACTAGCGGAACCTACGAGCAGTACTTC. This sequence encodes CAISVDGTSGTYEQYF.